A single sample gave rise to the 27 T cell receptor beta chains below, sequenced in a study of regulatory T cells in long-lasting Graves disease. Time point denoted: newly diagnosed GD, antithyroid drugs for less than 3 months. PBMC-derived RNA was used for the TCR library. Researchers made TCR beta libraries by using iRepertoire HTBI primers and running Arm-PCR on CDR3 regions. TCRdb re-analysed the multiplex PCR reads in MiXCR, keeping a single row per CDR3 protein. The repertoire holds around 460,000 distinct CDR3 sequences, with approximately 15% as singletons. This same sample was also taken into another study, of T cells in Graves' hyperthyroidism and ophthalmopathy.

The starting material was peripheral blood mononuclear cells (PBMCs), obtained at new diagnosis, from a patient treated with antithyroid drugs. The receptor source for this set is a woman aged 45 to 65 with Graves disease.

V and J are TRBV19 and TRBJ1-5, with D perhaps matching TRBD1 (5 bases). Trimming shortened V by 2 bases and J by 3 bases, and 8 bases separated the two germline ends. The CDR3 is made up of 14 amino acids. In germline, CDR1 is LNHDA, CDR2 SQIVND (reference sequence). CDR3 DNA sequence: TGTGCCAGTAGTATACAGGGTCCCAATCAGCCCCAGCATTTT. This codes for CASSIQGPNQPQHF.

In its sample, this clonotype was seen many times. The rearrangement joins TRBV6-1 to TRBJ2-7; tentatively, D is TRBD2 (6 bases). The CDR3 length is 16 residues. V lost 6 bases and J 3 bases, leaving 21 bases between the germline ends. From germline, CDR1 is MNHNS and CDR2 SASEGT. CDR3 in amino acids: CASSQGGAGFGYEQYF. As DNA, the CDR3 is TGTGCCAGCAGCCAGGGCGGGGCGGGATTTGGCTACGAGCAGTACTTC.

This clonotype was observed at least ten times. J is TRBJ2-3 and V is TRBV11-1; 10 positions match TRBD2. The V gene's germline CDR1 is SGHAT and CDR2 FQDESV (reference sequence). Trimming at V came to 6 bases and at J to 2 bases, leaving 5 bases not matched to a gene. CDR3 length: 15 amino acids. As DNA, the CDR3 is TGTGCCAGCAGTCGGACTAGCGGATTCACAGATACGCAGTATTTT. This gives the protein CASSRTSGFTDTQYF. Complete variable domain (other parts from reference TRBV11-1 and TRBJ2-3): EAEVAQSPRYKITEKSQAVAFWCDPISGHATLYWYRQILGQGPELLVQFQDESVVDDSQLPKDRFSAERLKGVDSTLKIQPAELGDSAMYLCASSRTSGFTDTQYFGPGTRLTVL.

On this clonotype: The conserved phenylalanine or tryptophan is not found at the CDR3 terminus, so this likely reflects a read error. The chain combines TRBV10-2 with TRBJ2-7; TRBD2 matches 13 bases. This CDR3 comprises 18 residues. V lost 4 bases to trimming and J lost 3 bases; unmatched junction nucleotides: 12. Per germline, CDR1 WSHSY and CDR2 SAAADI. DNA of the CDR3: TGCGCCAGCAGTGGCCCGGGACTAGCGGGGAGAGTAAGCTACGAGCAGTACTCC. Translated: CASSGPGLAGRVSYEQYS.

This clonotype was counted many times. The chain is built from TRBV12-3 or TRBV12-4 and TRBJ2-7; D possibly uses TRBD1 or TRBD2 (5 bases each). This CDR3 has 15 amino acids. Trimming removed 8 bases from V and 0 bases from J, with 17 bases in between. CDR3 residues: CASLSGSQGSYEQYF. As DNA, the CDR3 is TGTGCCAGCTTGAGCGGCAGCCAGGGCTCCTACGAGCAGTACTTC.

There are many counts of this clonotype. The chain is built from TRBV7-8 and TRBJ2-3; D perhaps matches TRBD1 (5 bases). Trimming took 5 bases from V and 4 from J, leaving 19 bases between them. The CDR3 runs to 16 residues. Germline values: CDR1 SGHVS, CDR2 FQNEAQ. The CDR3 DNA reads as TGTGCCAGCAGCCTAAGGACAATATCCTCCGCAGATACGCAGTATTTT. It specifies CASSLRTISSADTQYF.

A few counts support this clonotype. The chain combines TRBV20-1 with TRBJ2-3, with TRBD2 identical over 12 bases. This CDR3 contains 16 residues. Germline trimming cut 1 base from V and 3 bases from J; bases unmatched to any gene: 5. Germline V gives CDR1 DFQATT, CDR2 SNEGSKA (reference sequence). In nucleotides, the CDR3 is TGCAGTGCTAGAGGCCTAGCGGGAGGGAGGACAGATACGCAGTATTTT. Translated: CSARGLAGGRTDTQYF.

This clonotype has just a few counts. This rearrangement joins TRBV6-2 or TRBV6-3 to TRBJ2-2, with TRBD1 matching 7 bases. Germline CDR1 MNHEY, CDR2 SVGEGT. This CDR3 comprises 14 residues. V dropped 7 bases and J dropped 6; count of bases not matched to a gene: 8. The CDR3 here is CASKMNRGPGELFF. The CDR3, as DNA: TGTGCCAGCAAGATGAACAGGGGCCCCGGGGAGCTGTTTTTT.

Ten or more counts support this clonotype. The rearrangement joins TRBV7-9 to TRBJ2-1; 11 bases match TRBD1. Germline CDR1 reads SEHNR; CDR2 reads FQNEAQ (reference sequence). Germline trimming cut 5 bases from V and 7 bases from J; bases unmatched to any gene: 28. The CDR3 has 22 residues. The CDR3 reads CASSADRGRPVLGSNRLNEQFF. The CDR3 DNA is TGTGCCAGCAGCGCGGACAGGGGGCGCCCCGTGCTGGGATCGAACCGCTTAAATGAGCAGTTCTTC.

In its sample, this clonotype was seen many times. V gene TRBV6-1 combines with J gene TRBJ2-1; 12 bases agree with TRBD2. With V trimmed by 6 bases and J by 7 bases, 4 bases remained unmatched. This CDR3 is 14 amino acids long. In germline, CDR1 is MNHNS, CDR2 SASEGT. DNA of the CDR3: TGTGCCAGCAGACCGACTAGCGGGAGAAATGAGCAGTTCTTC. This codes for CASRPTSGRNEQFF.

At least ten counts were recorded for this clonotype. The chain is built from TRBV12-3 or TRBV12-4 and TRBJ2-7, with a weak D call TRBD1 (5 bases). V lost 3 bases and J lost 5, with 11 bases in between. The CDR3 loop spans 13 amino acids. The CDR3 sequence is CASSFSVGHEQYF. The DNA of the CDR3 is TGTGCCAGCAGTTTTTCGGTGGGGCACGAGCAGTACTTC.

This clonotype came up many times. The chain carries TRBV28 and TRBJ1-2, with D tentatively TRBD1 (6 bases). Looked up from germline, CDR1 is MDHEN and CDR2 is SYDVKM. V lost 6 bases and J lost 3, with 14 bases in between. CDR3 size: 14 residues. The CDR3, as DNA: TGTGCCAGCAGAACCCGACAGGACTACTATGGCTACACCTTC. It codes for CASRTRQDYYGYTF.

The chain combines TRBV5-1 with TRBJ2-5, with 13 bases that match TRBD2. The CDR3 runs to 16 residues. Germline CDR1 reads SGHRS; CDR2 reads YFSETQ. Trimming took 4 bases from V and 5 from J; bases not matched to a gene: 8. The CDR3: CASSGGLAGDAETQYF. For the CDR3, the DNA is TGCGCCAGCAGCGGAGGACTAGCGGGAGACGCCGAGACCCAGTACTTC.

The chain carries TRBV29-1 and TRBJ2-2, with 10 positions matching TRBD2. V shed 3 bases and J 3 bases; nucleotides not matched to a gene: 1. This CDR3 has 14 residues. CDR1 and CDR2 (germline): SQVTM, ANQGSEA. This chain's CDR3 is CSVDLAGDTGELFF. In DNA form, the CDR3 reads TGCAGCGTTGACCTAGCGGGAGACACCGGGGAGCTGTTTTTT.

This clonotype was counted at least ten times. The CDR3 DNA follows: TGTGCCAGCAGTCCAGGCTCTGGGGCCAACGTCCTGACTTTC. It translates to CASSPGSGANVLTF. The chain employs TRBV6-1 and TRBJ2-6; D not certain. Trimming shortened V by 5 bases and J by 0 bases, and 5 bases separated the two germline ends. The germline CDR1 and CDR2 sequences are MNHNS and SASEGT. CDR3 length equals 14 residues.

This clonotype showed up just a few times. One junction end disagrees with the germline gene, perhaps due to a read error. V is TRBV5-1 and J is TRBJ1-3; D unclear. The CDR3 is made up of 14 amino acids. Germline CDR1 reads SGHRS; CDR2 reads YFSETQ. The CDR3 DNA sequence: TGTGTCAGCAGCTTGGATACCTCTGGAAACACCATCTATTTT. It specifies CVSSLDTSGNTIYF.

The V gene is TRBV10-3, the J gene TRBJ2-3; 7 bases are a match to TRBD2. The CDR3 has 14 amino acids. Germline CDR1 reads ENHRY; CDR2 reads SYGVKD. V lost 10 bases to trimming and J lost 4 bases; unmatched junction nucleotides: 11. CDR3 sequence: CATWGGVGADTQYF. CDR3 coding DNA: TGTGCCACCTGGGGAGGGGTCGGCGCAGATACGCAGTATTTT.

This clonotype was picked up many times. The CDR3 spells CSEGSPDTQYF. CDR3 bases: TGCAGCGAGGGGAGTCCAGATACGCAGTATTTT. The chain has TRBV29-1 and TRBJ2-3; D is tentatively TRBD1 or TRBD2 (5 bases each). There are 11 residues in the CDR3. The ends were cut back, 7 bases at V and 4 bases at J, with 9 bases in the middle. Germline lookup yields CDR1 SQVTM and CDR2 ANQGSEA.

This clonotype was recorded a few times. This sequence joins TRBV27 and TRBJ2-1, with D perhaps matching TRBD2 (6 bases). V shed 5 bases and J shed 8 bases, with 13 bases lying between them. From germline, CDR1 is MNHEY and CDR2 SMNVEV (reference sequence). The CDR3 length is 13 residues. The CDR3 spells CASSGGLIDEQFF. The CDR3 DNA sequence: TGTGCCAGCAGTGGAGGGTTAATCGATGAGCAGTTCTTC.

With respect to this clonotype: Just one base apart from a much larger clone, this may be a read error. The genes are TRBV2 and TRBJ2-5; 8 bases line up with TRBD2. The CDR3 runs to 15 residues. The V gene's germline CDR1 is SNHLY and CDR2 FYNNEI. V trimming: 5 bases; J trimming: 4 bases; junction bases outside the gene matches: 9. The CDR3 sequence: CASSPGAAGVETQYF. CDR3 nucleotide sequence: TGTGCCAGCAGTCCTGGGGCAGCGGGAGTAGAGACCCAGTACTTC.

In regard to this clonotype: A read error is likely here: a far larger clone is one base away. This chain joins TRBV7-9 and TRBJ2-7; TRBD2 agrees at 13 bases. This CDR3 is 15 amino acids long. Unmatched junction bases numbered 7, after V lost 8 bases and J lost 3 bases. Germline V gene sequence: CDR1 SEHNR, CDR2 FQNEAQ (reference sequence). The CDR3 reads CASAGLAGDDYEQYF. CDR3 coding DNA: TGTGCCAGCGCCGGACTAGCGGGAGACGACTACGAGCAGTACTTC.

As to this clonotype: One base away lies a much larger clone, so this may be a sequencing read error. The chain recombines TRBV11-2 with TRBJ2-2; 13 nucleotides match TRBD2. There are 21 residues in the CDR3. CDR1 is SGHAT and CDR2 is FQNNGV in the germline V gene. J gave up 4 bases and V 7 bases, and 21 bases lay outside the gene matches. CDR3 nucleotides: TGTGCCAGCAACGACCCCGCTGCGACTAGCGGGAGGCCCCTAACCACCGGGGAGCTGTTTTTT. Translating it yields CASNDPAATSGRPLTTGELFF. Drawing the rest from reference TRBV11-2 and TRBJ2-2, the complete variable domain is EAGVAQSPRYKIIEKRQSVAFWCNPISGHATLYWYQQILGQGPKLLIQFQNNGVVDDSQLPKDRFSAERLKGVDSTLKIQPAKLEDSAVYLCASNDPAATSGRPLTTGELFFGEGSRLTVL.

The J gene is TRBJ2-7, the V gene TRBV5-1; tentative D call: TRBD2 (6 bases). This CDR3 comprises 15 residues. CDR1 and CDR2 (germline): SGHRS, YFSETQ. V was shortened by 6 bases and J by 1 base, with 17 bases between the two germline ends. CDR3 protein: CASIPGLQMSYEQYF. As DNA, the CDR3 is TGCGCCAGCATCCCGGGACTCCAGATGTCCTACGAGCAGTACTTC.

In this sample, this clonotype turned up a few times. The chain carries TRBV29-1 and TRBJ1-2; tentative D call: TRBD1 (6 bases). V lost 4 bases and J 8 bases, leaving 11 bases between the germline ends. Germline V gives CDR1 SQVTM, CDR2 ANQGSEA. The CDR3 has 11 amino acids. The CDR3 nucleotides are TGCAGCGTTGCCAGGGGTGACGGCTACACCTTC. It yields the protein CSVARGDGYTF. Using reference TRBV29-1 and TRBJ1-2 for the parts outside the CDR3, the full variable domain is SAVISQKPSRDICQRGTSLTIQCQVDSQVTMMFWYRQQPGQSLTLIATANQGSEATYESGFVIDKFPISRPNLTFSTLTVSNMSPEDSSIYLCSVARGDGYTFGSGTRLTVV.

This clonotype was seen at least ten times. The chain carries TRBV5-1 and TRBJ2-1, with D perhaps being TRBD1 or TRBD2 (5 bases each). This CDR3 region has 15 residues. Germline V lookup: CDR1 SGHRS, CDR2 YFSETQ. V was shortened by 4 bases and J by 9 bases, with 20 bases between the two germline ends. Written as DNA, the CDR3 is TGCGCCAGCAGCCAATCCCCGGGACCTAAGGGTGAGCAGTTCTTC. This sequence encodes CASSQSPGPKGEQFF.

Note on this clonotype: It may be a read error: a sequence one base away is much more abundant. DNA of the CDR3: TGCGTCAGCAGCAACGGCCCCGGGGATGAGACCCAGTACTTC. Protein: CVSSNGPGDETQYF. The chain uses TRBV5-1 and TRBJ2-5; maybe TRBD2 (5 bases). This CDR3 is built from 14 residues. Germline V gene sequence: CDR1 SGHRS, CDR2 YFSETQ.

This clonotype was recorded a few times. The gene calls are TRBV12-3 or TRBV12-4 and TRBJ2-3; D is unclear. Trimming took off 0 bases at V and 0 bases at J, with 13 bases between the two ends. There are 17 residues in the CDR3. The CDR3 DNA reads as TGTGCCAGCAGTTTAGCGTTGGCAGGATCTAGCACAGATACGCAGTATTTT. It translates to CASSLALAGSSTDTQYF.